This entry lists 27 T cell receptor beta chains sequenced from one sample in a study of blood T cell repertoires in COVID-19 (TCRdb year 2020). Receptor libraries were prepared by the immunoSEQ multiplex PCR assay. TCRdb took over this immuneACCESS table, retaining in-frame rearrangements with V and J assigned. Such tables are incomplete; in checked studies, under half of the missing clones stem from an unresolved V gene, and the remainder is unexplained. This sample comprises over 20,000 clones, approximately 86% of them detected only once. The ten biggest clones cover 30% to 40% of the sample. Sequencing input: peripheral blood. The origin of the receptors is a human donor in a cohort sampled during active COVID-19.

The chain combines TRBV5-6 with TRBJ2-5, with TRBD2 identical over 7 bases. The ends lost 4 bases at V and 0 bases at J; junction bases unmatched: 9. Germline-derived CDR1 and CDR2 are SGHDT and YYEEEE. The CDR3 has 16 residues. Here the CDR3 reads CASSRGLAENQETQYF. CDR3 nucleotides: TGTGCCAGCAGCCGCGGCCTAGCGGAGAACCAAGAGACCCAGTACTTC.

This sequence joins TRBV30 and TRBJ1-1; the D is unclear. Germline lookup yields CDR1 GTSNPN and CDR2 SVGIG (reference sequence). Trimming removed 5 bases from V and 0 bases from J, with 4 bases in between. The CDR3 runs to 11 residues. CDR3 sequence reads: CAWVMNTEAFF. DNA of the CDR3: TGTGCCTGGGTTATGAACACTGAAGCTTTCTTT.

This clone appeared once. The chain recombines TRBV10-3 with TRBJ1-2; 9 bases fit TRBD1. The V gene end was trimmed by 6 bases and the J gene end by 8 bases; junction bases not matched to a gene: 13. The germline V gene has CDR1 ENHRY and CDR2 SYGVKD. The length of the CDR3 is 15 residues. The CDR3 spells CAIRGTGQGLNGYTF. The CDR3 DNA reads TGTGCCATCAGAGGGACGGGACAGGGTTTGAACGGCTACACCTTC.

The DNA for the CDR3 is TGTGCCAGCAGTTACTCGAGTCAGCACAGGGAGCTCGGGGATACGCAGTATTTT. It specifies CASSYSSQHRELGDTQYF. The rearrangement uses TRBV6-2 or TRBV6-3 and TRBJ2-3, with D maybe TRBD1 (6 bases). The CDR3 covers 18 residues. Germline values: CDR1 MNHEY, CDR2 SVGEGT. The V gene lost 0 bases and the J gene lost 6 bases, with 22 bases spanning the gap.

The V and J genes are TRBV5-8 and TRBJ2-2; the D gene is possibly TRBD2 (5 bases). This CDR3 has 17 amino acids. Germline V gene lookup returns CDR1 SGHTS and CDR2 YDEGEE. The germline V and J ends were trimmed by 4 bases and 0 bases, with 16 bases remaining between them. The CDR3 reads CASSRSTGNTNTGELFF. The CDR3 nucleotides read TGTGCCAGCAGCCGATCGACGGGGAACACGAACACCGGGGAGCTGTTTTTT.

This sequence joins TRBV19 and TRBJ2-2, with a weak D call TRBD2 (5 bases). Germline values: CDR1 LNHDA, CDR2 SQIVND (reference sequence). The V end was cut by 0 bases, the J end by 6 bases, with 14 bases between. The CDR3 runs 16 residues. CDR3 bases: TGTGCCAGTAGTATAGATTGGGGTCCGAGGGCCGGGGAGCTGTTTTTT. Its protein is CASSIDWGPRAGELFF.

The gene calls are TRBV5-5 and TRBJ1-5; no reliable D call. CDR3 length: 13 residues. Deletions cut 3 bases from V and 9 bases from J, with 13 bases between. The germline V gene has CDR1 SGHKS and CDR2 YYEKEE (reference sequence). The CDR3 DNA reads TGTGCCAGCAGCTCAGACGGAGTTCCGCCCCAGCATTTT. It specifies CASSSDGVPPQHF.

V is TRBV7-2 and J is TRBJ2-1; D not resolved. The CDR3 is 13 amino acids. Germline CDR1 is SGHTA and CDR2 is FQGNSA. The ends were cut back, 5 bases at V and 5 bases at J, with 10 bases in the middle. CDR3 nucleotide sequence: TGTGCCAGCAGCCTTTCTCCGGACAATGAGCAGTTCTTC. Protein sequence: CASSLSPDNEQFF.

The chain uses TRBV6-2 or TRBV6-3 and TRBJ2-7; TRBD1 matches at 7 bases. V shed 2 bases, J shed 2 bases, and the junction held 3 bases outside the gene matches. Germline CDR1 reads MNHEY; CDR2 reads SVGEGT. The CDR3 covers 14 residues. CDR3 nucleotides: TGTGCCAGCAGTTACCCGACAGGGACCTACGAGCAGTACTTC. Translating gives CASSYPTGTYEQYF.

This clone was seen only a few times. The chain recombines TRBV30 with TRBJ1-5; D call uncertain. This CDR3 has 15 amino acids. V lost 0 bases and J lost 2, with 11 bases in between. CDR1 and CDR2 from the germline V gene are GTSNPN and SVGIG (reference sequence). CDR3 protein: CAWSVLGVRNQPQHF. The CDR3 DNA follows: TGTGCCTGGAGTGTACTAGGTGTGCGCAATCAGCCCCAGCATTTT.

The V call is TRBV3-1 (or the pseudogene TRBV3-2), the J call TRBJ1-1, with TRBD1 matching 8 bases. V shed 1 base and J 4 bases; nucleotides not matched to a gene: 2. The length of the CDR3 is 14 residues. Germline lookup yields CDR1 LGHDT and CDR2 YNNKEL (reference sequence). As DNA, the CDR3 is TGTGCCAGCAGCCAAGCCGACAGGGGCACTGAAGCTTTCTTT. Translating gives CASSQADRGTEAFF.

The chain recombines TRBV11-2 with TRBJ1-6; D is perhaps TRBD1 (5 bases). From germline, CDR1 is SGHAT and CDR2 FQNNGV. V lost 3 bases, J lost 8 bases, and 17 bases lay in between. The CDR3 has 16 residues. The CDR3 loop reads CASSLYFRVIDSPLHF. Written as DNA, the CDR3 is TGTGCCAGCAGCTTGTATTTCAGGGTTATTGATTCACCCCTCCACTTT. Full variable domain (missing parts from reference TRBV11-2 and TRBJ1-6): EAGVAQSPRYKIIEKRQSVAFWCNPISGHATLYWYQQILGQGPKLLIQFQNNGVVDDSQLPKDRFSAERLKGVDSTLKIQPAKLEDSAVYLCASSLYFRVIDSPLHFGNGTRLTVT.

This chain uses TRBV7-9 with TRBJ2-1, with 8 bases matching TRBD1. The CDR3 spans 14 residues. Germline CDR1 SEHNR, CDR2 FQNEAQ (reference sequence). Trimming took 5 bases from V and 8 from J; bases not matched to a gene: 8. CDR3 nucleotide sequence: TGTGCCAGCAGCAAGGACAGGGAAGTTGATGAGCAGTTCTTC. It encodes CASSKDREVDEQFF. Drawing the rest from reference TRBV7-9 and TRBJ2-1, the complete variable domain is DTGVSQNPRHKITKRGQNVTFRCDPISEHNRLYWYRQTLGQGPEFLTYFQNEAQLEKSRLLSDRFSAERPKGSFSTLEIQRTEQGDSAMYLCASSKDREVDEQFFGPGTRLTVL.

CDR3 in amino acids: CASSLNSGRVNEQFF. For the CDR3, the DNA is TGTGCCAGCAGCTTAAATAGCGGGAGAGTGAATGAGCAGTTCTTC. The chain joins TRBV7-7 to TRBJ2-1, with 9 bases matching TRBD2. Germline V gives CDR1 SSHAT, CDR2 FNYEAQ (reference sequence). V gave up 2 bases and J gave up 7 bases; unmatched junction bases: 6. The CDR3 length is 15 residues.

The gene calls are TRBV11-1 and TRBJ1-2, with 8 positions matching TRBD1. Trimming cost V 0 bases and J 7 bases; bases outside gene matches: 7. Per the germline V gene, CDR1 is SGHAT and CDR2 is FQDESV (reference sequence). The CDR3 is made up of 15 amino acids. CDR3 loop: CASSLAGTGFRGYTF. The CDR3, as DNA: TGTGCCAGCAGCTTAGCCGGGACAGGATTTCGTGGCTACACCTTC.

The chain has TRBV9 and TRBJ2-3; TRBD2 aligns across 9 bases. Germline V gives CDR1 SGDLS, CDR2 YYNGEE. Trimming cost V 0 bases and J 4 bases; bases outside gene matches: 3. This CDR3 has 15 residues. CDR3 in amino acids: CASSVGGLAADTQYF. DNA for the CDR3: TGTGCCAGCAGCGTAGGGGGACTAGCAGCAGATACGCAGTATTTT.

This clone was observed a few times. This chain joins TRBV5-1 and TRBJ2-7; 9 positions match TRBD1. J was trimmed by 5 bases and V by 0 bases; bases with no gene match: 12. CDR3 size: 17 residues. Looked up from germline, CDR1 is SGHRS and CDR2 is YFSETQ. The CDR3 sequence: CASSLAAVRTGAHEQYF. The CDR3 nucleotides read TGCGCCAGCAGCTTGGCCGCGGTGAGGACAGGGGCTCACGAGCAGTACTTC.

The gene calls are TRBV15 and TRBJ2-1; 10 bases fit TRBD2. The CDR3 sequence is 16 residues long. V gave up 3 bases and J gave up 5 bases; unmatched junction bases: 7. Germline V gene data show CDR1 as LNHNV and CDR2 as YYDKDF (reference sequence). The CDR3 loop is CATSRATSGINNEQFF. The CDR3 nucleotides read TGTGCCACCAGCAGGGCCACTAGCGGGATAAACAATGAGCAGTTCTTC.

The V gene is TRBV19, the J gene TRBJ1-1, with D possibly being TRBD1 (6 bases). This CDR3 has 15 residues. Deletions cut 6 bases from V and 1 base from J, with 15 bases between. Per the germline V gene, CDR1 is LNHDA and CDR2 is SQIVND (reference sequence). The DNA of the CDR3 is TGTGCCAGTAGCGGCCGACAGGCGTCGAACACTGAAGCTTTCTTT. It specifies CASSGRQASNTEAFF. Full variable domain (rest looked up from reference TRBV19 and TRBJ1-1): DGGITQSPKYLFRKEGQNVTLSCEQNLNHDAMYWYRQDPGQGLRLIYYSQIVNDFQKGDIAEGYSVSREKKESFPLTVTSAQKNPTAFYLCASSGRQASNTEAFFGQGTRLTVV.

This chain connects TRBV7-8 to TRBJ2-1; the D gene is possibly TRBD2 (5 bases). Per germline, CDR1 SGHVS and CDR2 FQNEAQ. The V end lost 1 base, the J end lost 8 bases, and 15 bases lay between the germline ends. The CDR3 totals 15 residues. The CDR3 reads CASSLGTRVFDEQFF. Written as DNA, the CDR3 is TGTGCCAGCAGCTTAGGGACGAGGGTCTTCGATGAGCAGTTCTTC.

V usage is TRBV5-1 and J usage is TRBJ1-1; 8 bases match TRBD1. V gave up 6 bases and J gave up 6 bases; unmatched junction bases: 7. CDR1 is SGHRS and CDR2 is YFSETQ in the germline V gene. This CDR3 has 13 residues. The CDR3 DNA sequence: TGCGCCAGCACCAGGACAGGGTTAGCTGAAGCTTTCTTT. Protein sequence: CASTRTGLAEAFF.

The chain combines TRBV2 with TRBJ2-7; the match to TRBD2 covers 8 bases. After removal of 6 bases from V and 5 bases from J, the junction contained 9 bases not matched to a gene. Germline values: CDR1 SNHLY, CDR2 FYNNEI. The CDR3 has 14 amino acids. CDR3 loop: CASSRSGTRDEQYF. As DNA, the CDR3 is TGTGCCAGCAGCCGGTCGGGGACTAGGGACGAGCAGTACTTC.

J is TRBJ2-7 and V is TRBV2; TRBD2 matches 11 bases. CDR1 is SNHLY and CDR2 is FYNNEI in the germline V gene. The CDR3 is 16 residues long. The junction had 9 bases not matched to a gene; V was cut back by 4 bases and J by 4 bases. CDR3 amino acids: CASSVFWVAGGYEQYF. Here the CDR3 DNA reads TGTGCCAGCAGTGTATTCTGGGTAGCGGGAGGGTACGAGCAGTACTTC.

This chain links TRBV19 with TRBJ2-7, with 8 positions matching TRBD1. Germline lookup yields CDR1 LNHDA and CDR2 SQIVND (reference sequence). The CDR3 has 15 residues. Germline trimming cut 3 bases from V and 3 bases from J; bases unmatched to any gene: 7. In DNA form, the CDR3 reads TGTGCCAGTAGTATCGGTAGTGGACAGGGCTACGAGCAGTACTTC. This translates into CASSIGSGQGYEQYF.

By share, this clone counts as large (0.1 to 1%). V gene TRBV5-5 combines with J gene TRBJ1-5, with 8 bases aligning to TRBD1. The trim removed 6 bases at V and 0 bases at J, leaving 11 bases unmatched. The length of the CDR3 is 17 residues. Germline loops: CDR1 SGHKS, CDR2 YYEKEE (reference sequence). DNA for the CDR3: TGTGCCAGCAACATAATTAGGGACAGGAATAGCAATCAGCCCCAGCATTTT. Protein: CASNIIRDRNSNQPQHF.

This clone has just a few counts. The chain uses TRBV4-1 and TRBJ1-2, with D hard to call. V lost 4 bases and J 6 bases, leaving 15 bases between the germline ends. The V gene's germline CDR1 is MGHRA and CDR2 YSYEKL. This CDR3 comprises 14 residues. The CDR3 sequence is CASSPTLSVDGYTF. CDR3 bases: TGCGCCAGCAGCCCGACATTGTCAGTCGATGGCTACACCTTC.

The CDR3 region has the DNA TGCGCCAGCAGCCCAGGACAGGGCCCGAGCACTGAAGCTTTCTTT. Translation: CASSPGQGPSTEAFF. The chain combines TRBV4-1 with TRBJ1-1, with TRBD1 matching over 8 bases. Per germline, CDR1 MGHRA and CDR2 YSYEKL. The trim removed 4 bases at V and 4 bases at J, leaving 8 bases unmatched. This CDR3 has 15 residues.